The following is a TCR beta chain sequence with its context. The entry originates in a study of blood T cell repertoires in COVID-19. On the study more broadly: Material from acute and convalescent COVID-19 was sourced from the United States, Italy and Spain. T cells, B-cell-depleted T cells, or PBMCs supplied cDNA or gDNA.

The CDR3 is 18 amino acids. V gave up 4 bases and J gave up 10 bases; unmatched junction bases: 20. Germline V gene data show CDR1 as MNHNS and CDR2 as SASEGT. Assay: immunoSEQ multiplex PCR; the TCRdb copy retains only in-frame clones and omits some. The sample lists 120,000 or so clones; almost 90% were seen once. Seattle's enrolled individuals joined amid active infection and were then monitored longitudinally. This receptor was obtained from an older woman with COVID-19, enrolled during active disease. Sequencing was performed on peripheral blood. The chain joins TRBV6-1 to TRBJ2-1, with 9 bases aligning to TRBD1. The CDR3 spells CASSGQEKQGASLKEQFF. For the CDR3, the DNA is TGTGCCAGCAGTGGGCAGGAGAAACAGGGGGCTTCCCTGAAGGAGCAGTTCTTC.